Below, 27 T cell receptor beta chains from the same sample are listed, as sequenced in a study of cytomegalovirus exposure and HLA in healthy donors (dated by TCRdb to 2015 to 2018). Receptor amplification or capture employed the immunoSEQ multiplex PCR assay. A mixture of 60 forward primers for TCR Vbeta segments and 13 reverse primers for TCR Jbeta segments was used in the multiplex PCR. TCRdb obtained this table from immuneACCESS and retained in-frame rearrangements with V and J assigned. These tables miss some clones; where compared with another copy, unresolved V genes account for less than half of the shortfall, and the remainder is unexplained. The sample includes fewer than 200,000 clones, with approximately 79% observed a single time. The ten largest clones add up to around 0.97% of the sample. Sequenced: PBMCs. These receptors were collected from a woman aged 45-65 years in good health and CMV-seropositive.

The rearrangement joins TRBV15 to TRBJ2-2; 7 bases line up with TRBD2. The CDR3 covers 15 residues. Unmatched junction bases numbered 4, after V lost 6 bases and J lost 0 bases. The germline CDR1 and CDR2 sequences are LNHNV and YYDKDF (reference sequence). In DNA, the CDR3 is TGTGCCACCAGGCCAAGCGGGGCGAACACCGGGGAGCTGTTTTTT. Translated: CATRPSGANTGELFF.

The chain combines TRBV15 with TRBJ2-2; 8 bases are shared with TRBD2. Losses at the gene ends were 3 bases for V and 7 bases for J; bases not matched to a gene: 7. The germline gives CDR1 LNHNV, CDR2 YYDKDF (reference sequence). The CDR3 runs to 15 residues. The CDR3 is CATSRAGGGLGELFF. DNA for the CDR3: TGTGCCACCAGCAGGGCGGGGGGCGGTCTCGGGGAGCTGTTTTTT. Filled out from reference TRBV15 and TRBJ2-2, the complete variable domain reads DAMVIQNPRYQVTQFGKPVTLSCSQTLNHNVMYWYQQKSSQAPKLLFHYYDKDFNNEADTPDNFQSRRPNTSFCFLDIRSPGLGDTAMYLCATSRAGGGLGELFFGEGSRLTVL.

The chain recombines TRBV25-1 with TRBJ2-5, with a weak D call TRBD2 (6 bases). Germline V gene sequence: CDR1 MGHDK, CDR2 SYGVNS. The CDR3 is made up of 18 amino acids. V lost 4 bases to trimming and J lost 5 bases, with 26 bases between them. The CDR3 DNA reads TGTGCCAGCAGTGGTTCCGGGACTGAAATTTTTGGGTGGGAGACCCAGTACTTC. It translates to CASSGSGTEIFGWETQYF.

The V gene is TRBV28, the J gene TRBJ2-4, with D unclear. The V and J ends lost 5 bases and 0 bases respectively, with 11 bases between them. The CDR3 extends over 15 amino acids. Germline V lookup: CDR1 MDHEN, CDR2 SYDVKM. This chain's CDR3 is CASSAAGVAKNIQYF. The CDR3 DNA sequence: TGTGCCAGCAGTGCAGCAGGCGTAGCCAAAAACATTCAGTACTTC.

The V and J genes are TRBV7-2 and TRBJ1-2, with 7 bases aligning to TRBD1. Looked up from germline, CDR1 is SGHTA and CDR2 is FQGNSA. The CDR3 length is 12 residues. The trim removed 5 bases at V and 5 bases at J, leaving 2 bases unmatched. CDR3 sequence: CASSPTGYGYTF. Written as DNA, the CDR3 is TGTGCCAGCAGCCCGACAGGGTATGGCTACACCTTC.

The chain joins TRBV13 to TRBJ2-2; TRBD2 matches at 9 bases. Trimming cost V 0 bases and J 6 bases; bases outside gene matches: 11. The CDR3 is made up of 18 amino acids. CDR1 PRHDT and CDR2 FYEKMQ come from the germline V gene (reference sequence). In DNA form, the CDR3 reads TGTGCCAGCAGCTTAGGCCTTAGTGGCGGGAGGGCCGCCGGGGAGCTGTTTTTT. Translating gives CASSLGLSGGRAAGELFF.

The rearrangement uses TRBV10-3 and TRBJ2-7; D gene ambiguous. Germline V gene data show CDR1 as ENHRY and CDR2 as SYGVKD. V lost 2 bases and J 3 bases, leaving 5 bases between the germline ends. This CDR3 spans 12 amino acids. CDR3 DNA: TGTGCCATCAGTGAGGCGAGCTACGAGCAGTACTTC. Translation gives CAISEASYEQYF.

This sequence joins TRBV9 and TRBJ2-3; 10 bases are shared with TRBD2. The CDR3 has 16 residues. V trimming: 0 bases; J trimming: 1 base; junction bases outside the gene matches: 2. CDR1 is SGDLS, CDR2 YYNGEE, per germline. The CDR3 reads CASSVDLAGGTDTQYF. The CDR3 bases are TGTGCCAGCAGCGTAGACCTAGCGGGGGGCACAGATACGCAGTATTTT.

V is TRBV21-1 and J is TRBJ1-1; the D call TRBD1 from the table was never checked on the DNA. TRBV21-1 is a pseudogene. The CDR3 runs to 16 residues. The CDR3 here is CASLSDPGGYVAEAFF. CDR3 nucleotide sequence: TGTGCCAGCCTCAGCGACCCAGGGGGATATGTGGCTGAAGCTTTCTTT.

The chain links TRBV30 to TRBJ1-1; D is unclear. From germline, CDR1 is GTSNPN and CDR2 SVGIG (reference sequence). The CDR3 has 13 amino acids. Trimming removed 0 bases from V and 8 bases from J, with 13 bases in between. CDR3 nucleotides: TGTGCCTGGAGTGTTACGCTAAACTCGGAAGCTTTCTTT. Protein product: CAWSVTLNSEAFF.

This rearrangement joins TRBV9 to TRBJ1-1; D remains ambiguous. V was cut by 0 bases and J by 2 bases, with 11 bases left in between. Germline-derived CDR1 and CDR2 are SGDLS and YYNGEE. There are 15 residues in the CDR3. This CDR3 reads CASSVAQSGNTEAFF. As DNA, the CDR3 is TGTGCCAGCAGCGTAGCCCAATCAGGAAACACTGAAGCTTTCTTT.

V gene TRBV9 combines with J gene TRBJ1-2; tentative D call: TRBD1 (5 bases). The CDR3 length is 13 residues. Per the germline V gene, CDR1 is SGDLS and CDR2 is YYNGEE. Deletions cut 4 bases from V and 8 bases from J, with 15 bases between. CDR3 amino acids: CASSTGQRQGYTF. CDR3 bases: TGTGCCAGCAGCACTGGCCAGAGACAGGGCTACACCTTC.

The rearrangement links TRBV5-1 to TRBJ2-7, with a weak D call TRBD1 (6 bases). Germline assignment: CDR1 SGHRS and CDR2 YFSETQ. V was cut by 4 bases and J by 5 bases, with 16 bases left in between. The CDR3 runs to 14 residues. The CDR3 is CASSPGTLRDEQYF. For the CDR3, the DNA is TGCGCCAGCAGCCCAGGGACACTTCGGGACGAGCAGTACTTC.

The chain joins TRBV7-9 to TRBJ1-2; tentatively, D is TRBD1 (5 bases). The CDR3 is 12 amino acids. CDR1 SEHNR and CDR2 FQNEAQ come from the germline V gene (reference sequence). V shed 2 bases and J shed 7 bases, with 8 bases lying between them. The CDR3 nucleotides are TGTGCCAGCAGCTTACCGGGGGTTGGCTACACCTTC. Translation: CASSLPGVGYTF.

This clone was seen a few times. The rearrangement uses TRBV19 and TRBJ2-3; maybe TRBD2 (5 bases). This CDR3 is built from 15 residues. V lost 3 bases and J 0 bases, leaving 10 bases between the germline ends. CDR1 is LNHDA and CDR2 is SQIVND in the germline V gene (reference sequence). CDR3 bases: TGTGCCAGTAGTATCGAAGCGGATAGCACAGATACGCAGTATTTT. Residues: CASSIEADSTDTQYF.

This clone appeared a single time. The gene calls are TRBV30 and TRBJ1-6, with 8 bases fitting TRBD1. Trimming cost V 4 bases and J 9 bases; bases outside gene matches: 5. Germline V lookup: CDR1 GTSNPN, CDR2 SVGIG (reference sequence). The CDR3 sequence is 13 residues long. The CDR3 DNA reads as TGTGCCTGGACAGGGGGCAGAATTTCACCCCTCCACTTT. It translates to CAWTGGRISPLHF.

This clone was recorded a few times. The chain links TRBV28 to TRBJ1-5; 9 nucleotides agree with TRBD1. The CDR3 runs to 15 residues. J gave up 3 bases and V 6 bases, and 6 bases lay outside the gene matches. Germline assignment: CDR1 MDHEN and CDR2 SYDVKM. The CDR3 sequence: CASRPWDRDNQPQHF. The DNA of the CDR3 is TGTGCCAGCAGACCATGGGACAGGGACAATCAGCCCCAGCATTTT.

The CDR3 loop is CASSSTGNLLSYIQYF. The CDR3, as DNA: TGTGCCAGCAGTTCCACCGGGAACCTCTTAAGTTACATTCAGTACTTC. The J gene is TRBJ2-4, the V gene TRBV6-5; TRBD2 is a possible D gene (5 bases). Germline-derived CDR1 and CDR2 are MNHEY and SVGAGI. V was clipped by 4 bases and J by 8 bases, with 21 bases between them. This CDR3 spans 16 amino acids.

The chain is built from TRBV5-4 and TRBJ1-2; tentatively, D is TRBD1 (6 bases). The CDR3 contains 15 residues. Trimming took 0 bases from V and 0 from J, leaving 9 bases between them. Germline V lookup: CDR1 SGHNT, CDR2 YYREEE (reference sequence). CDR3 region: CASSLDAGANYGYTF. CDR3 in DNA: TGTGCCAGCAGCTTGGATGCAGGGGCTAACTATGGCTACACCTTC.

The gene calls are TRBV6-6 and TRBJ1-2; 8 bases map to TRBD1. The CDR3 runs 15 residues. With V trimmed by 6 bases and J by 5 bases, 11 bases remained unmatched. CDR1 is MNHNY, CDR2 SVGAGI, per germline (reference sequence). CDR3 loop: CASRPQGAIGYGYTF. The CDR3, as DNA: TGTGCCAGCAGACCCCAGGGGGCGATAGGATATGGCTACACCTTC.

The chain has TRBV18 and TRBJ2-7; 13 bases map to TRBD2. The CDR3 covers 15 residues. Trimming at V came to 4 bases and at J to 6 bases, leaving 6 bases not matched to a gene. Germline CDR1 reads KGHSH; CDR2 reads LQKENI. The CDR3, as DNA: TGTGCCAGCTCACGCGACGGACTAGCGGGAGTCGAGCAGTACTTC. Protein: CASSRDGLAGVEQYF.

V usage is TRBV4-3 and J usage is TRBJ1-4; TRBD1 matches 7 bases. The CDR3 extends over 15 amino acids. In germline, CDR1 is LGHNA, CDR2 YSLEER. After removal of 2 bases from V and 6 bases from J, the junction contained 6 bases not matched to a gene. Here the CDR3 reads CASSQNRGGYEKLFF. The DNA for the CDR3 is TGCGCCAGCAGCCAAAACAGGGGCGGGTATGAAAAACTGTTTTTT.

A few counts support this clone. This chain connects TRBV13 to TRBJ2-7; 16 nucleotides match TRBD2. Germline trimming cut 4 bases from V and 5 bases from J; bases unmatched to any gene: 5. CDR1 and CDR2 from the germline V gene are PRHDT and FYEKMQ (reference sequence). The CDR3 totals 16 residues. The CDR3 region is CASSWGLAGGLDEQYF. In DNA, the CDR3 is TGTGCCAGCAGCTGGGGACTAGCGGGAGGGCTTGACGAGCAGTACTTC.

V usage is TRBV11-2 and J usage is TRBJ2-7; 8 bases are shared with TRBD2. Unmatched junction bases numbered 10, after V lost 5 bases and J lost 4 bases. The CDR3 loop spans 15 amino acids. Germline-derived CDR1 and CDR2 are SGHAT and FQNNGV. CDR3 protein: CASSPPLSGSYEQYF. CDR3 nucleotides: TGTGCCAGCAGCCCTCCGCTGAGCGGGAGTTACGAGCAGTACTTC.

V is TRBV19 and J is TRBJ2-1, with 7 bases matching TRBD2. CDR3 length equals 16 residues. Germline V lookup: CDR1 LNHDA, CDR2 SQIVND (reference sequence). The J segment lost 8 bases and the V segment lost 3 bases, leaving 13 bases of the junction unmatched. CDR3 nucleotide sequence: TGTGCCAGTAGTATGACCTTTTGGGGGGGGGTTGATGAGCAGTTCTTC. This encodes CASSMTFWGGVDEQFF.

The chain recombines TRBV18 with TRBJ2-1; D is perhaps TRBD1 (5 bases). Trimming removed 1 base at V and 5 bases at J, with 18 bases between. This CDR3 spans 17 amino acids. Germline loops: CDR1 KGHSH, CDR2 LQKENI. The CDR3 region has the DNA TGTGCCAGCTCACCACGAAGGGGCGCGGATAGACACAATGAGCAGTTCTTC. Amino acid sequence: CASSPRRGADRHNEQFF.

The rearrangement uses TRBV6-5 and TRBJ1-2, with 8 bases lining up with TRBD1. The CDR3 totals 15 residues. Unmatched junction bases numbered 5, after V lost 2 bases and J lost 3 bases. Germline V gene sequence: CDR1 MNHEY, CDR2 SVGAGI. The CDR3 region has the DNA TGTGCCAGCAGTTACCTCGGGACAGGACACTATGGCTACACCTTC. Residues: CASSYLGTGHYGYTF.